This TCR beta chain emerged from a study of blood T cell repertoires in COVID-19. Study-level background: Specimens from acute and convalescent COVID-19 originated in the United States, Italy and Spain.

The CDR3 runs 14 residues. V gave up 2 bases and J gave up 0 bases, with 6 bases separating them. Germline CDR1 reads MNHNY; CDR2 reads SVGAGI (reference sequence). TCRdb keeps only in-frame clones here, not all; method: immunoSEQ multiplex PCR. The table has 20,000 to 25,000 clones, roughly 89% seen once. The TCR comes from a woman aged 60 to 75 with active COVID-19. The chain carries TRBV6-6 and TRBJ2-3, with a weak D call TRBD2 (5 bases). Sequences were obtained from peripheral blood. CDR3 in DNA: TGTGCCAGCAGTTACCGGGATAGCACAGATACGCAGTATTTT. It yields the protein CASSYRDSTDTQYF.